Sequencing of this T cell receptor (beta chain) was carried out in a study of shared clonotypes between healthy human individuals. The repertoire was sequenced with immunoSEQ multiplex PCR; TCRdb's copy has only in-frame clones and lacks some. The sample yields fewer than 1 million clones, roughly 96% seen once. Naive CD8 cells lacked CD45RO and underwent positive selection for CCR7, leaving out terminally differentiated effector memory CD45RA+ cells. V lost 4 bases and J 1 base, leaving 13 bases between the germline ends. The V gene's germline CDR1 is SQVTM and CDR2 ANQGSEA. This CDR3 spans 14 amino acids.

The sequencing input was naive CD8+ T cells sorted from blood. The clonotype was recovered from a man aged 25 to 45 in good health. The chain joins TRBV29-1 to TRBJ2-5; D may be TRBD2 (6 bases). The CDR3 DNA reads TGCAGCGTTGTAGTAGCGGTACTCCAAGAGACCCAGTACTTC. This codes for CSVVVAVLQETQYF.